The 8 T cell receptor beta chains below come from one sample, sequenced in a study of vaccination effects on CD4 cells after COVID-19. Sequencing was preceded by expansion of antigen-specific CD4+ T cells with viral peptide pools in the ViraFEST assay. After roughly 9 days in culture, the CD4+ T cells were isolated. Each participant was given two doses of one vaccine (BNT162b2 or mRNA-1273). Antigens of these TCRs are unknown. TCRdb keeps only in-frame clones here, not all; method: immunoSEQ multiplex PCR. The sample has some 30,000 clones, 55% to 70% seen once; the top ten hold roughly 8.6%. Sample: CD4+ T cells from PBMCs cultured with SARS-CoV-2 spike peptides, taken after COVID-19 vaccination. All receptors come from a human donor who received a COVID-19 vaccine.

This clone was found once. The chain has TRBV3-1 (or the pseudogene TRBV3-2) and TRBJ2-5, with D perhaps matching TRBD1 or TRBD2 (6 bases each). Germline V gene sequence: CDR1 LGHDT, CDR2 YNNKEL (reference sequence). The CDR3 extends over 15 amino acids. V was pared by 5 bases and J by 4 bases, with 17 bases between. The CDR3 loop is CASSEGWGRGETQYF. The CDR3, as DNA: TGTGCCAGCAGCGAGGGGTGGGGGCGGGGAGAGACCCAGTACTTC.

In its sample, this clone was seen a few times. This chain links TRBV7-2 with TRBJ2-7; no definite D call. This CDR3 is built from 12 residues. The V end lost 1 base, the J end lost 3 bases, and 4 bases lay between the germline ends. Germline CDR1 SGHTA, CDR2 FQGNSA. The CDR3 protein is CASSLGSYEQYF. The CDR3, as DNA: TGTGCCAGCAGCTTAGGGAGCTACGAGCAGTACTTC. Full variable domain (missing parts from reference TRBV7-2 and TRBJ2-7): GAGVSQSPSNKVTEKGKDVELRCDPISGHTALYWYRQSLGQGLEFLIYFQGNSAPDKSGLPSDRFSAERTGGSVSTLTIQRTQQEDSAVYLCASSLGSYEQYFGPGTRLTVT.

This chain joins TRBV9 and TRBJ2-3, with 7 bases identical to TRBD2. Per germline, CDR1 SGDLS and CDR2 YYNGEE. The CDR3 contains 15 residues. J lost 2 bases, V lost 0 bases, and 3 bases had no gene match. CDR3 sequence reads: CASSVVGGYTDTQYF. For the CDR3, the DNA is TGTGCCAGCAGCGTAGTGGGAGGGTACACAGATACGCAGTATTTT.

The chain links TRBV2 to TRBJ2-5, with unresolved D. CDR3 size: 15 residues. Germline CDR1 reads SNHLY; CDR2 reads FYNNEI. Trimming cost V 4 bases and J 4 bases, with 16 bases left between them. The CDR3 loop is CASSVVDGWGETQYF. The CDR3 nucleotides are TGTGCCAGCAGTGTTGTGGACGGATGGGGAGAGACCCAGTACTTC.

The chain joins TRBV18 to TRBJ2-5; D is ambiguous. Trimming stripped 0 bases from V and 5 bases from J, with 7 bases between. In germline, CDR1 is KGHSH, CDR2 LQKENI. The length of the CDR3 is 13 residues. Written as DNA, the CDR3 is TGTGCCAGCTCACCACCGAATCCGGAGACCCAGTACTTC. Protein product: CASSPPNPETQYF.

This clone appeared once. This sequence joins TRBV5-1 and TRBJ2-1, with TRBD2 matching over 16 bases. V trimming: 4 bases; J trimming: 8 bases; junction bases outside the gene matches: 6. From germline, CDR1 is SGHRS and CDR2 YFSETQ. This CDR3 has 16 residues. The CDR3 nucleotides are TGCGCCAGCAGCACCGGGACTAGCGGGGGGGCCCATGAGCAGTTCTTC. Protein sequence: CASSTGTSGGAHEQFF.

CDR3 in DNA: TGTGCCAGCAGCTTGCTTACTAGAAGCGAGGAGCAGTTCTTC. Translated: CASSLLTRSEEQFF. The chain combines TRBV7-2 with TRBJ2-1, with a possible D match to TRBD2 (5 bases). The CDR3 spans 14 residues. Trimming stripped 3 bases from V and 10 bases from J, with 16 bases between. The germline V gene has CDR1 SGHTA and CDR2 FQGNSA.

This clone occurred a few times. This chain uses TRBV27 with TRBJ1-5; TRBD1 is a possible D gene (5 bases). The CDR3 length is 14 residues. The germline gives CDR1 MNHEY, CDR2 SMNVEV (reference sequence). V was shortened by 5 bases and J by 6 bases, with 14 bases between the two germline ends. The CDR3 nucleotides read TGTGCCAGCAGTGCCTGGGGGGGGAGTCAGCCCCAGCATTTT. This encodes CASSAWGGSQPQHF.